This passage covers 29 T cell receptor beta chains from one sample sequenced in a study of Ad26.COV2.S vaccination and SARS-CoV-2 variants. Treatment here: around 19 received Ad26.COV2.S at low or high dose, single or two shots; 5 received placebo; per-sample allocation not given. Repertoires come from day 63 after the first vaccine or placebo injection. Some clones are missing from TCRdb's copy, which holds only in-frame ones; the method was immunoSEQ multiplex PCR. Here the sample spans 300,000 to 350,000 clones, around 84% being singletons. The sequencing here drew on peripheral blood, taken in a trial of Ad26.COV2.S vaccine versus placebo. The receptors originated from a person aged 18 to 59 who received the Ad26.COV2.S COVID-19 vaccine or a placebo.

The sample holds one count of this clone. This chain joins TRBV15 and TRBJ1-4; D not resolved. CDR1 is LNHNV, CDR2 YYDKDF, per germline (reference sequence). Trimming took 1 base from V and 8 from J, leaving 14 bases between them. The CDR3 has 15 residues. Here the CDR3 DNA reads TGTGCCACCAGCAGAGGCCCGAGCGTCCAGGAAAAACTGTTTTTT. Translated: CATSRGPSVQEKLFF.

The chain has TRBV5-4 and TRBJ1-1, with TRBD1 identical over 10 bases. In germline, CDR1 is SGHNT, CDR2 YYREEE (reference sequence). The CDR3 contains 16 residues. V trimming: 3 bases; J trimming: 6 bases; junction bases outside the gene matches: 11. In DNA form, the CDR3 reads TGTGCCAGCAGCTCGGGCCGGGACAGGGGTTCCCCTGAAGCTTTCTTT. This encodes CASSSGRDRGSPEAFF.

This CDR3 is CASHSGRYEQYF. The CDR3 bases are TGTGCCAGCCATTCCGGGAGGTACGAGCAGTACTTC. The chain recombines TRBV2 with TRBJ2-7; 7 bases agree with TRBD2. The CDR3 loop spans 12 amino acids. The V gene's germline CDR1 is SNHLY and CDR2 FYNNEI. After removal of 8 bases from V and 4 bases from J, the junction contained 5 bases not matched to a gene.

The chain uses TRBV5-8 and TRBJ2-5, with 13 bases lining up with TRBD2. CDR3 length: 15 residues. Germline V gene data show CDR1 as SGHTS and CDR2 as YDEGEE. The junction had 4 bases not matched to a gene; V was cut back by 4 bases and J by 4 bases. CDR3 nucleotide sequence: TGTGCCAGCAGCCCTGGACTAGCGGGGGCAGAGACCCAGTACTTC. Its protein product is CASSPGLAGAETQYF.

The V and J genes are TRBV7-9 and TRBJ1-6, with D maybe TRBD1 (5 bases). Between the trimmed V and J ends, which lost 6 bases and 0 bases, there was a span of 9 bases. Germline values: CDR1 SEHNR, CDR2 FQNEAQ (reference sequence). The CDR3 consists of 15 residues. CDR3 DNA: TGTGCCAGCAGGGGGGAGGACTCCTATAATTCACCCCTCCACTTT. It encodes CASRGEDSYNSPLHF.

This chain connects TRBV14 to TRBJ1-2; D may be TRBD1 (5 bases). Trimming shortened V by 3 bases and J by 8 bases, and 25 bases separated the two germline ends. This CDR3 is built from 17 residues. From germline, CDR1 is SGHDN and CDR2 FVKESK. The CDR3 DNA sequence: TGTGCCAGCAGCCAGACAATGGGACTTCTCGGCGCTTTGGGCTACACCTTC. It specifies CASSQTMGLLGALGYTF.

This clone appeared once. The chain joins TRBV18 to TRBJ1-2; D remains unclear. CDR3 size: 13 residues. From germline, CDR1 is KGHSH and CDR2 LQKENI. V lost 4 bases, J lost 7 bases, and 13 bases lay in between. The DNA for the CDR3 is TGTGCCAGCTCACGCGGCGACCTCGGTGGCTACACCTTC. It specifies CASSRGDLGGYTF.

The sample holds one count of this clone. This rearrangement joins TRBV10-3 to TRBJ2-5; 8 bases agree with TRBD2. This CDR3 is 16 amino acids long. V was clipped by 4 bases and J by 5 bases; unmatched bases: 12. Per the germline V gene, CDR1 is ENHRY and CDR2 is SYGVKD. Here the CDR3 DNA reads TGTGCCATCAGTGGGTCGGTAGCGGGGACCAAGGAGACCCAGTACTTC. Its protein product is CAISGSVAGTKETQYF.

In this sample, this clone turned up many times. The chain uses TRBV6-5 and TRBJ1-1; 8 bases map to TRBD1. There are 15 residues in the CDR3. CDR1 is MNHEY, CDR2 SVGAGI, per germline. V was clipped by 4 bases and J by 1 base; unmatched bases: 5. The CDR3 sequence: CASSSTGTGNTEAFF. DNA for the CDR3: TGTGCCAGCAGTTCGACCGGGACAGGGAACACTGAAGCTTTCTTT.

V usage is TRBV11-1 and J usage is TRBJ1-1; D is uncertain. The CDR3 spans 13 residues. Germline values: CDR1 SGHAT, CDR2 FQDESV (reference sequence). V lost 3 bases and J 3 bases, leaving 8 bases between the germline ends. The CDR3 DNA is TGTGCCAGCAGCTTGGCAGCTGACACTGAAGCTTTCTTT. This sequence encodes CASSLAADTEAFF.

The chain uses TRBV5-1 and TRBJ2-1, with D tentatively TRBD2 (6 bases). The V and J ends lost 0 bases and 0 bases respectively, with 7 bases between them. The CDR3 totals 15 residues. Germline V gives CDR1 SGHRS, CDR2 YFSETQ. The CDR3 bases are TGCGCCAGCAGCTTGGCGGGAGTCTCCTACAATGAGCAGTTCTTC. It is translated as CASSLAGVSYNEQFF.

The J gene is TRBJ2-2, the V gene TRBV5-1; D tentatively reads TRBD1 or TRBD2 (5 bases each). This CDR3 contains 16 residues. V lost 0 bases to trimming and J lost 6 bases, with 15 bases between them. Germline assignment: CDR1 SGHRS and CDR2 YFSETQ. DNA of the CDR3: TGCGCCAGCAGCTTGGATCCGGGACGTTCATCCGGGGAGCTGTTTTTT. This codes for CASSLDPGRSSGELFF.

There are a few counts of this clone. The V and J genes are TRBV15 and TRBJ2-5, with D perhaps matching TRBD1 or TRBD2 (6 bases each). CDR1 is LNHNV and CDR2 is YYDKDF in the germline V gene (reference sequence). This CDR3 comprises 14 residues. V shed 4 bases and J shed 4 bases, with 13 bases lying between them. CDR3 sequence: CATSTRGGLETQYF. The CDR3 nucleotides are TGTGCCACCAGCACCCGAGGGGGGCTAGAGACCCAGTACTTC.

This chain links TRBV6-1 with TRBJ1-2, with unresolved D. Germline CDR1 is MNHNS and CDR2 is SASEGT. The CDR3 contains 12 residues. The germline V and J ends were trimmed by 0 bases and 5 bases, with 4 bases remaining between them. The CDR3 coding sequence is TGTGCCAGCAGTGAAGCCGCATATGGCTACACCTTC. This gives the protein CASSEAAYGYTF.

The chain recombines TRBV4-1 with TRBJ2-7; 8 bases map to TRBD2. The CDR3 loop spans 16 amino acids. Losses at the gene ends were 4 bases for V and 2 bases for J; bases not matched to a gene: 10. Germline CDR1 is MGHRA and CDR2 is YSYEKL. The CDR3 sequence is CASSRHGAGDTYEQYF. In nucleotides, the CDR3 is TGCGCCAGCAGCCGACACGGAGCGGGGGATACCTACGAGCAGTACTTC.

The chain recombines TRBV7-2 with TRBJ2-1, with a possible D match to TRBD2 (6 bases). From germline, CDR1 is SGHTA and CDR2 FQGNSA. The CDR3 runs 16 residues. V was shortened by 1 base and J by 0 bases, with 10 bases between the two germline ends. The DNA of the CDR3 is TGTGCCAGCAGCTTAGTAGCGGTGAGCTCCTACAATGAGCAGTTCTTC. Its protein is CASSLVAVSSYNEQFF. The entire variable domain, with the rest obtained from reference TRBV7-2 and TRBJ2-1, is as follows: GAGVSQSPSNKVTEKGKDVELRCDPISGHTALYWYRQSLGQGLEFLIYFQGNSAPDKSGLPSDRFSAERTGGSVSTLTIQRTQQEDSAVYLCASSLVAVSSYNEQFFGPGTRLTVL.

The rearrangement links TRBV18 to TRBJ1-1; 7 bases are shared with TRBD1. This CDR3 spans 17 amino acids. Trimming at V came to 0 bases and at J to 1 base, leaving 8 bases not matched to a gene. Germline V gene data show CDR1 as KGHSH and CDR2 as LQKENI. This chain's CDR3 is CASSPPKKGAPNTEAFF. The CDR3 nucleotides read TGTGCCAGCTCACCACCAAAAAAGGGGGCCCCGAACACTGAAGCTTTCTTT.

This chain links TRBV27 with TRBJ1-1, with TRBD1 matching over 10 bases. V lost 0 bases and J lost 4; bases outside the gene matches: 5. The length of the CDR3 is 16 residues. From germline, CDR1 is MNHEY and CDR2 SMNVEV (reference sequence). The CDR3 spells CASSLSRTGGGTEAFF. The CDR3 bases are TGTGCCAGCAGTTTATCACGGACAGGGGGGGGCACTGAAGCTTTCTTT.

The V call is TRBV7-3, the J call TRBJ2-1; D gene ambiguous. Trimming took off 2 bases at V and 4 bases at J, with 12 bases between the two ends. The CDR3 sequence is 15 residues long. Germline lookup yields CDR1 SGHTA and CDR2 FQGTGA. The CDR3 region has the DNA TGTGCCAGCAGCTTACTGTCTTCTGAGTACAATGAGCAGTTCTTC. Amino acids: CASSLLSSEYNEQFF.

The rearrangement links TRBV10-3 to TRBJ1-2; possible D gene TRBD1, 6 bases. The CDR3 sequence is 15 residues long. Germline lookup yields CDR1 ENHRY and CDR2 SYGVKD. Between the trimmed V and J ends, which lost 6 bases and 5 bases, there was a span of 19 bases. The CDR3 nucleotides are TGTGCCATCAGACTCGGGGTACAGGGTGGGTATGGCTACACCTTC. Residues: CAIRLGVQGGYGYTF.

This chain uses TRBV27 with TRBJ2-3, with D possibly TRBD1 on 5 matching bases. Germline CDR1 MNHEY, CDR2 SMNVEV (reference sequence). This CDR3 is 14 amino acids long. Trimming pared 3 bases from V and 10 bases from J, leaving 17 bases between. CDR3 residues: CASSFYSGSQPQYF. As DNA, the CDR3 is TGTGCCAGCAGTTTCTATTCAGGGTCCCAGCCGCAGTATTTT.

V and J are TRBV6-2 or TRBV6-3 and TRBJ2-2; D is possibly TRBD1 (6 bases). The CDR3 length is 15 residues. The V end lost 3 bases, the J end lost 4 bases, and 12 bases lay between the germline ends. Looked up from germline, CDR1 is MNHEY and CDR2 is SVGEGT. In nucleotides, the CDR3 is TGTGCCAGCAGTTATTCGCACAGGGCCACCGGGGAGCTGTTTTTT. It translates to CASSYSHRATGELFF.

The chain is built from TRBV12-3 or TRBV12-4 and TRBJ2-3; D not resolved. The CDR3 sequence is 12 residues long. Trimming took off 4 bases at V and 4 bases at J, with 6 bases between the two ends. The CDR3 is CASSSTADTQYF. DNA for the CDR3: TGTGCCAGCAGTTCTACAGCAGATACGCAGTATTTT.

V usage is TRBV9 and J usage is TRBJ2-6, with D perhaps matching TRBD1 (6 bases). The CDR3 is 15 residues long. The ends were cut back, 0 bases at V and 3 bases at J, with 7 bases in the middle. The germline gives CDR1 SGDLS, CDR2 YYNGEE. The DNA for the CDR3 is TGTGCCAGCAGCGTAGCAGGGGTTGGGGCCAACGTCCTGACTTTC. Its protein is CASSVAGVGANVLTF.

The V and J genes are TRBV6-1 and TRBJ2-1; 7 nucleotides line up with TRBD2. This CDR3 region has 14 residues. Germline loops: CDR1 MNHNS, CDR2 SASEGT. Trimming took 0 bases from V and 6 from J; bases not matched to a gene: 2. In nucleotides, the CDR3 is TGTGCCAGCAGTGAAGCGGGGGGGGTCAATGAGCAGTTCTTC. Amino acids: CASSEAGGVNEQFF.

This chain links TRBV14 with TRBJ1-2, with D possibly being TRBD1 (5 bases). The length of the CDR3 is 13 residues. V lost 4 bases, J lost 4 bases, and 10 bases lay in between. Germline V gene data show CDR1 as SGHDN and CDR2 as FVKESK. The CDR3 DNA follows: TGTGCCAGCAGCCTCCAGGGTATCTATGGCTACACCTTC. It specifies CASSLQGIYGYTF.

V and J are TRBV20-1 and TRBJ2-7; D gene uncertain. This CDR3 comprises 9 residues. CDR1 and CDR2 (germline): DFQATT, SNEGSKA (reference sequence). Trimming stripped 3 bases from V and 7 bases from J, with 4 bases between. CDR3 sequence reads: CSASREQYF. CDR3 nucleotides: TGCAGTGCTAGCAGGGAGCAGTACTTC.

This clone was seen once. CDR3 in DNA: TGTGCCAGCAACCCGACAGGCCTAGTGGACTATGGCTACACCTTC. Encoded protein: CASNPTGLVDYGYTF. The chain employs TRBV3-1 (or the pseudogene TRBV3-2) and TRBJ1-2; possible D gene TRBD1, 6 bases. Trimming removed 7 bases from V and 3 bases from J, with 18 bases in between. This CDR3 contains 15 residues. Per germline, CDR1 LGHDT and CDR2 YNNKEL (reference sequence).

The chain links TRBV4-3 to TRBJ2-3, with 11 nucleotides matching TRBD2. Germline trimming cut 3 bases from V and 3 bases from J; bases unmatched to any gene: 5. The CDR3 has 16 residues. CDR1 LGHNA and CDR2 YSLEER come from the germline V gene. The CDR3: CASSQDTSGGTDTQYF. CDR3 sequence (DNA): TGCGCCAGCAGCCAGGACACTAGCGGGGGAACAGATACGCAGTATTTT.